This T cell receptor beta chain was sequenced in a study of T cells in localized non-small cell lung cancer. TCRdb's copy holds only in-frame clones and misses some; the assay was immunoSEQ multiplex PCR. The sample records around 83,000 clones, 80% being singletons. The TCR comes from a man between 40 and 70 years old with stage II squamous cell lung carcinoma. The sample was PBMCs, taken before any cancer treatment.

CDR3 nucleotides: TGTGCCAGCAGCTTTAACAGGCCTGAAGCTTTCTTT. Its translation is CASSFNRPEAFF. V is TRBV7-2 and J is TRBJ1-1; tentative D call: TRBD1 (5 bases). Germline loops: CDR1 SGHTA, CDR2 FQGNSA. Deletions cut 3 bases from V and 6 bases from J, with 8 bases between. This CDR3 is built from 12 residues.